The present T cell receptor (beta chain) was sequenced within a study of shared clonotypes between healthy human individuals (dated by TCRdb to the early 2020s). About the full investigation: The cohort comprised two women and a few men aged 18 to 49 years. For each donor, CD4 naive and CD4 memory were each given three plates, CD8 naive was given two plates, and CD8 memory was given one plate. To estimate repertoire size and how much clonotype sharing occurs between individuals, the study deeply sequenced the blood TCR repertoires of about 5 healthy adults. To increase sequencing depth and limit assay-specific biases, different laboratories used diverse techniques to prepare libraries and sequence TCR repertoires. Between about 0.8 and 8.9 billion PBMCs per donor were obtained by leukapheresis.

This clone was recorded only once. What this receptor recognizes is not known. Base qualities were left out, and no much larger clone turns up one base away. Broad study findings and their caveats: Larger estimated clonotype richness was generally found for naive subsets than for memory subsets. Across a few donors, 4.5% to 6.5% of naive CD4, approximately 3.5% of naive CD8, roughly 2.2% of memory CD4, and approximately 0.4% of memory CD8 clonotypes were shared. Pairwise subsampling led to the expectation that sequencing depth would affect the degree of clonotype sharing among donors. Incomplete sequencing was indicated by rarefaction of sorted-subset datasets, despite the large sequencing depth. Sampling was limited to blood, and TCR repertoires in tissue likely differ from TCR repertoires in blood. The genetic and exposure-history diversity represented was limited by the small number of donors. Higher generation probabilities were observed for clonotypes shared by all four sorted-subset donors than for non-shared clonotypes.

Healthy HIV-negative adults with no recently reported acute infections or vaccinations were included as donors. Every donor was a Caucasian adult residing in Nashville, Tennessee, USA. CD4+ T cells were enriched through magnetic negative selection, after which naive cells were positively selected on CD45RA and the remaining negative fraction served as the memory subset. Blood was obtained by leukapheresis, after which PBMCs were separated by Ficoll-Histopaque density gradient centrifugation and cryopreserved in liquid nitrogen vapor phase. Purity and quantity of every magnetically sorted T cell population were checked by analytical flow cytometry. Each sorted fraction had its genomic DNA isolated and then quantified by UV absorbance on a Nanodrop 2000c. Using the deep immunoSEQ assay, TCR CDR3 regions were amplified from genomic DNA by multiplex PCR. Extracted genomic DNA from each cell subset was distributed evenly across all wells of several immunoSEQ 96-well plates, and each plate was treated as a replicate. For sorted subsets, about 0.2 ug genomic DNA, equal to tens of thousands of T cell genomes, was loaded into each replicate PCR. Purified libraries were measured with a Qubit 3.0 fluorometer, size-checked on a Bioanalyzer 2100, and measured again with the KAPA Library Quantification kit. Every immunoSEQ 96-well plate was sequenced on a separate single-read 150-cycle Illumina NextSeq 550 flow cell. As for how the authors treated the data: Because the immunoSEQ output included only junctional sequences and no quality scores, the filtering could not be the same as the filtering used for full-length reads. Sequences were annotated with PyIR, a Python wrapper for IgBLAST v1.9, and V/J genes and CDR3 were assigned using IMGT germline references. Reads were removed for weak V/J assignments (E-value above 1e-6), missing CDR3, stop codons, out-of-frame junctions, or ambiguous translated residues. A V3J clonotype was defined by an identical inferred V gene, J gene, and CDR3 amino acid sequence. Percentage overlap between repertoires was computed as shared unique clonotypes divided by the size of the smaller repertoire. Richness of each repertoire was evaluated using RTK rarefaction, the Chao1 estimator, and Recon v2.1 estimates of unobserved clonotypes. Generation probabilities for all TCRbeta clonotypes obtained by the gDNA method from a handful of donors were computed using OLGA. In TCRdb, the immuneACCESS table is reduced to in-frame sequences with V and J assigned. These tables do not hold every clone; where another copy was compared, an unresolved V gene accounts for under half, and the others remain unexplained. V, J and clone size are taken as reported in that table, and D and trimming were inferred from the DNA itself. This sample gives 700,000 or so clones in total; about two thirds of them show up just once. The top ten clonotypes cover approximately 1.8% of the sample.

The germline V gene provides CDR1 SNHLY and CDR2 FYNNEI. Here V drops 10 bases and J drops 2 bases, and the junction holds 13 bases not matched to any gene. The CDR3 runs 15 residues from the cysteine to the phenylalanine. The retained sequence is limited to the CDR3, 45 bases, with the frame set at the first base. This TCR was recovered from a woman in her 30s in good health. The chain joins TRBV2 to TRBJ1-2, with 7 middle bases fitting TRBD1. The sequencing input was memory CD4+ T cells sorted from blood. According to the study, the label for this sample's cell subset or site signals: CD45RA-negative fraction. The CDR3 corresponds to CAIPVRGGQNYGYTF. DNA sequence: TGTGCCATCCCCGTGCGAGGGGGCCAGAACTATGGCTACACCTTC.